This TCR beta chain was captured in a study of blood T cell repertoires in COVID-19. Across the whole study: Material from acute and convalescent COVID-19 was sourced from the United States, Italy and Spain. The analysed material was cDNA or gDNA that came from T cells, B-cell-depleted T cells, or PBMCs.

Original analysis: For nucleated cells, counts were estimated from reference gene primer amplification. The repertoire was sequenced with immunoSEQ multiplex PCR; TCRdb's copy has only in-frame clones and lacks some. Clone size and V and J calls were adopted from that table, with D and trimming inferred from the DNA. The table includes fewer than 250,000 clones, around 80% detected once. Seattle patients were enrolled while actively infected and followed longitudinally. V dropped 5 bases and J dropped 7 bases, with 20 bases sitting between them. The CDR3 runs to 15 residues. Germline lookup yields CDR1 SEHNR and CDR2 FQNEAQ (reference sequence).

What was sequenced was peripheral blood. This TCR was sampled from a woman older than 75 with COVID-19, enrolled during active disease. J is TRBJ2-5 and V is TRBV7-9, with D maybe TRBD1 (5 bases). The CDR3 loop reads CASSRDSLGDWTQYF. The CDR3 nucleotides are TGTGCCAGCAGCAGAGACAGCCTCGGAGACTGGACCCAGTACTTC.